The 32 T cell receptor beta chains presented below share a single source sample, sequenced in a study of cytomegalovirus exposure and HLA in healthy donors (dated by TCRdb to the late 2010s). Library method: the immunoSEQ multiplex PCR assay. A mixture of 60 forward primers for TCR Vbeta segments and 13 reverse primers for TCR Jbeta segments was used in the multiplex PCR. This is the immuneACCESS table as TCRdb keeps it, with only in-frame sequences that have V and J called. A part of the clones is gone; compared with another copy, unresolved V genes explain less than half, and the rest is unexplained. This specimen's table enumerates 150,000 to 200,000 clones. Clones ranked in the top ten supply less than 6.5% of the sample. The sample was PBMCs. The receptors stem from a man aged 25 to 45 in good health and CMV-seronegative.

The CDR3 nucleotides read TGTGCCAGCAGCTTAGACGGGTGGACTAGCGGGGGGTACGAGCAGTACTTC. Translating gives CASSLDGWTSGGYEQYF. The chain links TRBV11-2 to TRBJ2-7, with 14 bases matching TRBD2. This CDR3 is built from 17 residues. Germline V lookup: CDR1 SGHAT, CDR2 FQNNGV. V lost 0 bases, J lost 4 bases, and 5 bases stayed unmatched.

This CDR3 reads CASSPGNGNTEAFF. Here the CDR3 DNA reads TGTGCCAGCAGTCCCGGGAACGGGAACACTGAAGCTTTCTTT. The chain carries TRBV7-9 and TRBJ1-1; the D is unclear. Germline V gene data show CDR1 as SEHNR and CDR2 as FQNEAQ (reference sequence). V was clipped by 6 bases and J by 1 base, with 12 bases between them. The CDR3 is 14 amino acids. Using reference TRBV7-9 and TRBJ1-1 for the parts outside the CDR3, the full variable domain is DTGVSQNPRHKITKRGQNVTFRCDPISEHNRLYWYRQTLGQGPEFLTYFQNEAQLEKSRLLSDRFSAERPKGSFSTLEIQRTEQGDSAMYLCASSPGNGNTEAFFGQGTRLTVV.

This chain joins TRBV28 and TRBJ1-5, with D possibly TRBD1 on 5 matching bases. The V gene's germline CDR1 is MDHEN and CDR2 SYDVKM. The CDR3 loop spans 14 amino acids. Trimming removed 5 bases from V and 0 bases from J, with 8 bases in between. CDR3 sequence reads: CASSRTNSNQPQHF. The CDR3, as DNA: TGTGCCAGCAGTCGGACAAATAGCAATCAGCCCCAGCATTTT.

DNA of the CDR3: TGTGCCAGCAGATCGGACAGTGTAAGGCCCTACAATGAGCAGTTCTTC. It encodes CASRSDSVRPYNEQFF. The rearrangement joins TRBV6-4 to TRBJ2-1; D is possibly TRBD1 (6 bases). V lost 6 bases to trimming and J lost 2 bases, with 17 bases between them. The CDR3 extends over 16 amino acids. Germline CDR1 is MRHNA and CDR2 is SNTAGT.

The chain uses TRBV6-5 and TRBJ2-1; 13 bases match TRBD2. Germline V gene data show CDR1 as MNHEY and CDR2 as SVGAGI. The CDR3 consists of 15 residues. Germline trimming cut 5 bases from V and 8 bases from J; bases unmatched to any gene: 6. The CDR3 protein is CASSQGLAGFDEQFF. In nucleotides, the CDR3 is TGTGCCAGCAGTCAGGGACTAGCGGGGTTCGATGAGCAGTTCTTC.

The chain joins TRBV6-6 to TRBJ1-3; possible D gene TRBD1, 6 bases. This CDR3 contains 14 residues. Germline V CDR1 and CDR2: MNHNY, SVGAGI (reference sequence). V lost 6 bases to trimming and J lost 4 bases, with 13 bases between them. CDR3 nucleotides: TGTGCCAGCAGAGACGGGGGGGGCGGAAACACCATATATTTT. Its translation is CASRDGGGGNTIYF.

This chain links TRBV9 with TRBJ1-2, with TRBD1 as a possible D gene (5 bases). The CDR3 runs 11 residues. Between the trimmed V and J ends, which lost 6 bases and 2 bases, there was a span of 5 bases. Germline V gene sequence: CDR1 SGDLS, CDR2 YYNGEE. For the CDR3, the DNA is TGTGCCAGCAAGGGGAACTATGGCTACACCTTC. Its translation is CASKGNYGYTF. The full variable domain, rest sourced from reference TRBV9 and TRBJ1-2, is DSGVTQTPKHLITATGQRVTLRCSPRSGDLSVYWYQQSLDQGLQFLIQYYNGEERAKGNILERFSAQQFPDLHSELNLSSLELGDSALYFCASKGNYGYTFGSGTRLTVV.

V usage is TRBV2 and J usage is TRBJ1-2, with 10 bases fitting TRBD1. Germline V gives CDR1 SNHLY, CDR2 FYNNEI. There are 15 residues in the CDR3. With V trimmed by 6 bases and J by 4 bases, 8 bases remained unmatched. The CDR3 protein is CASRGDRGSLYGYTF. The CDR3 region has the DNA TGTGCCAGCAGGGGGGACAGGGGCTCACTCTATGGCTACACCTTC. The variable domain in full, completed from reference TRBV2 and TRBJ1-2, reads EPEVTQTPSHQVTQMGQEVILRCVPISNHLYFYWYRQILGQKVEFLVSFYNNEISEKSEIFDDQFSVERPDGSNFTLKIRSTKLEDSAMYFCASRGDRGSLYGYTFGSGTRLTVV.

The chain has TRBV14 and TRBJ2-3; D is uncertain. This CDR3 is built from 13 residues. V dropped 3 bases and J dropped 4 bases, with 8 bases sitting between them. Germline lookup yields CDR1 SGHDN and CDR2 FVKESK. CDR3 in amino acids: CASSHLSADTQYF. The CDR3 bases are TGTGCCAGCAGCCACCTCAGCGCAGATACGCAGTATTTT.

The V gene is TRBV10-2, the J gene TRBJ1-3; D gene uncertain. The V gene lost 2 bases and the J gene lost 3 bases, with 11 bases spanning the gap. This CDR3 spans 15 amino acids. Germline CDR1 and CDR2: WSHSY and SAAADI. The CDR3 protein is CASSEKRAGGNTIYF. CDR3 nucleotides: TGCGCCAGCAGTGAGAAGAGGGCGGGTGGAAACACCATATATTTT.

The chain uses TRBV10-3 and TRBJ2-5; D is unresolved. Judging by the DNA end, TRBJ2-7 fits better; the J call may be wrong. Germline CDR1 ENHRY, CDR2 SYGVKD. The CDR3 has 13 amino acids. The CDR3 here is CAISEQSSYEQYF. The CDR3 nucleotides are TGTGCCATCTCCGAGCAAAGCTCCTACGAGCAGTACTTC.

The chain couples TRBV10-3 to TRBJ1-2, with D unresolved. The length of the CDR3 is 16 residues. Trimming left V 0 bases short and J 5 bases short, with 16 bases between. Germline V gives CDR1 ENHRY, CDR2 SYGVKD. The CDR3 sequence: CAISESGSYTAYGYTF. The CDR3 nucleotides are TGTGCCATCAGTGAGTCAGGTAGTTATACAGCTTATGGCTACACCTTC.

The CDR3 bases are TGTGCCAGCAGCTCGGGACTAGCGGGGGCCGGTAGGGGTACCGGGGAGCTGTTTTTT. This codes for CASSSGLAGAGRGTGELFF. The gene calls are TRBV5-4 and TRBJ2-2; 14 bases align to TRBD2. This CDR3 has 19 amino acids. Germline V gene data show CDR1 as SGHNT and CDR2 as YYREEE (reference sequence). Trimming took 3 bases from V and 5 from J; bases not matched to a gene: 12.

V gene TRBV5-1 combines with J gene TRBJ2-1; 7 bases line up with TRBD2. Looked up from germline, CDR1 is SGHRS and CDR2 is YFSETQ. The CDR3 contains 14 residues. After removal of 6 bases from V and 6 bases from J, the junction contained 9 bases not matched to a gene. CDR3 bases: TGCGCCAGCAAACGGAGGTGGGAGGGCAATGAGCAGTTCTTC. Its translation is CASKRRWEGNEQFF.

The genes are TRBV19 and TRBJ1-5; tentative D call: TRBD1 (6 bases). The V and J ends lost 4 bases and 1 base respectively, with 17 bases between them. The germline CDR1 and CDR2 sequences are LNHDA and SQIVND (reference sequence). The CDR3 is made up of 17 amino acids. DNA for the CDR3: TGTGCCAGTAGTAGCCCGGGTACAGGGACAAGCAATCAGCCCCAGCATTTT. It codes for CASSSPGTGTSNQPQHF.

The chain combines TRBV14 with TRBJ2-3; D unclear. With 6 bases removed from V and 1 base from J, the gap between germline ends came to 14 bases. The CDR3 is 15 residues long. Germline-derived CDR1 and CDR2 are SGHDN and FVKESK. CDR3 residues: CASSDPGRGTDTQYF. CDR3 DNA sequence: TGTGCCAGCAGTGACCCCGGCCGGGGCACAGATACGCAGTATTTT.

The chain combines TRBV11-2 with TRBJ1-4; 9 nucleotides line up with TRBD1. V lost 5 bases to trimming and J lost 5 bases; unmatched junction nucleotides: 6. The V gene's germline CDR1 is SGHAT and CDR2 FQNNGV. The CDR3 is made up of 15 amino acids. The DNA for the CDR3 is TGTGCCAGCAGCATCGGGACAGGGCAAAATGAAAAACTGTTTTTT. It codes for CASSIGTGQNEKLFF.

CDR3 DNA sequence: TGTGCCAGTAGTCCCGTCCCAACTAATGAAAAACTGTTTTTT. Translated: CASSPVPTNEKLFF. The chain combines TRBV19 with TRBJ1-4, with D uncertain. V lost 5 bases, J lost 0 bases, and 7 bases lay in between. Germline-derived CDR1 and CDR2 are LNHDA and SQIVND (reference sequence). CDR3 size: 14 residues.

The chain combines TRBV4-1 with TRBJ2-7; D is unresolved. The CDR3 covers 12 residues. Deletions cut 3 bases from V and 3 bases from J, with 6 bases between. The germline gives CDR1 MGHRA, CDR2 YSYEKL. CDR3 nucleotides: TGCGCCAGCAGCCACTCCTACTACGAGCAGTACTTC. This sequence encodes CASSHSYYEQYF.

Comments on this clone: Other DNA variants within this sample encode the same CDR3. The chain has TRBV28 and TRBJ1-2; the match to TRBD1 covers 8 bases. Germline V gene sequence: CDR1 MDHEN, CDR2 SYDVKM. V dropped 3 bases and J dropped 8; count of bases not matched to a gene: 5. The CDR3 runs 13 residues. The CDR3 here is CASSFGTGYGYTF. In DNA, the CDR3 is TGTGCCAGCAGTTTTGGGACAGGTTACGGCTACACCTTC.

The V call is TRBV19, the J call TRBJ2-1, with D unclear. CDR1 LNHDA and CDR2 SQIVND come from the germline V gene (reference sequence). Trimming removed 6 bases from V and 4 bases from J, with 13 bases in between. There are 14 residues in the CDR3. The CDR3 sequence: CASSLAVPYNEQFF. The CDR3 bases are TGTGCCAGTAGCCTGGCAGTACCTTACAATGAGCAGTTCTTC.

The J gene is TRBJ1-2, the V gene TRBV6-6, with 7 bases fitting TRBD1. The CDR3 length is 14 residues. Germline values: CDR1 MNHNY, CDR2 SVGAGI (reference sequence). Unmatched junction bases numbered 2, after V lost 0 bases and J lost 4 bases. The CDR3 sequence: CASSYSRDSYGYTF. In nucleotides, the CDR3 is TGTGCCAGCAGTTACTCGAGGGACAGCTATGGCTACACCTTC.

The gene calls are TRBV27 and TRBJ2-5, with a weak D call TRBD1 (5 bases). CDR1 and CDR2 (germline): MNHEY, SMNVEV (reference sequence). The CDR3 extends over 15 amino acids. Trimming took 5 bases from V and 5 from J, leaving 18 bases between them. The CDR3: CASSPARQTRETQYF. The CDR3 DNA follows: TGTGCCAGCAGTCCCGCCCGACAGACGAGGGAGACCCAGTACTTC.

The CDR3 sequence is CASSLGLAGGRSDTQYF. The CDR3 region has the DNA TGTGCCAGCAGCTTAGGGCTAGCGGGAGGTAGATCAGATACGCAGTATTTT. The V gene is TRBV11-2, the J gene TRBJ2-3, with 11 bases that match TRBD2. Germline CDR1 SGHAT, CDR2 FQNNGV. The CDR3 is 17 amino acids. Germline trimming cut 1 base from V and 4 bases from J; bases unmatched to any gene: 7.

This CDR3 reads CASSLSGGDEQFF. The CDR3 nucleotides are TGTGCCAGCAGTTTATCAGGGGGCGATGAGCAGTTCTTC. The rearrangement uses TRBV28 and TRBJ2-1; 8 bases agree with TRBD1. V was pared by 1 base and J by 8 bases, with 1 base of the junction left unmatched. The CDR3 spans 13 residues. Germline lookup yields CDR1 MDHEN and CDR2 SYDVKM.

The chain couples TRBV7-8 to TRBJ1-1; tentative D call: TRBD1 (6 bases). This CDR3 has 15 residues. Trimming shortened V by 1 base and J by 5 bases, and 14 bases separated the two germline ends. CDR1 SGHVS and CDR2 FQNEAQ come from the germline V gene. The DNA for the CDR3 is TGTGCCAGCAGCTTAGGGCAGGGGCTGAGTACTGAAGCTTTCTTT. Its translation is CASSLGQGLSTEAFF.

The chain links TRBV9 to TRBJ1-1, with 7 bases identical to TRBD1. The junction had 8 bases not matched to a gene; V was cut back by 4 bases and J by 2 bases. Germline V gives CDR1 SGDLS, CDR2 YYNGEE. The CDR3 spans 15 residues. CDR3 residues: CASSLSGTENTEAFF. The CDR3 DNA reads TGTGCCAGCAGCTTATCCGGGACAGAAAACACTGAAGCTTTCTTT.

The V and J genes are TRBV10-1 and TRBJ2-7; possibly TRBD2 for D (6 bases). The CDR3 runs 15 residues. Germline V gene data show CDR1 as WNHNN and CDR2 as SYGVQD (reference sequence). Trimming cost V 7 bases and J 3 bases, with 19 bases left between them. CDR3 coding DNA: TGCGCCAGCACCTCGGGGGAGACAGCTGACTACGAGCAGTACTTC. Its translation is CASTSGETADYEQYF.

The chain is built from TRBV27 and TRBJ2-3; 8 positions agree with TRBD1. Germline-derived CDR1 and CDR2 are MNHEY and SMNVEV (reference sequence). The junction had 2 bases not matched to a gene; V was cut back by 2 bases and J by 1 base. The CDR3 consists of 15 residues. DNA of the CDR3: TGTGCCAGCAGTTTACCGGACAGGGGCACAGATACGCAGTATTTT. Translation gives CASSLPDRGTDTQYF.

This rearrangement joins TRBV27 to TRBJ2-7, with a possible D match to TRBD2 (6 bases). The germline CDR1 and CDR2 sequences are MNHEY and SMNVEV (reference sequence). The germline V and J ends were trimmed by 3 bases and 2 bases, with 11 bases remaining between them. The CDR3 consists of 14 residues. CDR3 in DNA: TGTGCCAGCAGTTTTAAGGTAGCGGCCTACGAGCAGTACTTC. It translates to CASSFKVAAYEQYF.

The chain combines TRBV4-1 with TRBJ2-7; TRBD1 matches 10 bases. The CDR3 has 13 residues. CDR1 is MGHRA, CDR2 YSYEKL, per germline. V lost 4 bases and J lost 3; bases outside the gene matches: 0. The CDR3 coding sequence is TGCGCCAGCAGCCGGGACAGGGGCTACGAGCAGTACTTC. Residues: CASSRDRGYEQYF.

The chain has TRBV10-2 and TRBJ2-7, with 10 positions matching TRBD2. The CDR3 contains 15 residues. CDR1 WSHSY and CDR2 SAAADI come from the germline V gene. V lost 7 bases to trimming and J lost 1 base; unmatched junction nucleotides: 7. CDR3 sequence reads: CASNEAGGISYEQYF. In DNA, the CDR3 is TGCGCCAGCAATGAAGCGGGGGGGATATCCTACGAGCAGTACTTC.